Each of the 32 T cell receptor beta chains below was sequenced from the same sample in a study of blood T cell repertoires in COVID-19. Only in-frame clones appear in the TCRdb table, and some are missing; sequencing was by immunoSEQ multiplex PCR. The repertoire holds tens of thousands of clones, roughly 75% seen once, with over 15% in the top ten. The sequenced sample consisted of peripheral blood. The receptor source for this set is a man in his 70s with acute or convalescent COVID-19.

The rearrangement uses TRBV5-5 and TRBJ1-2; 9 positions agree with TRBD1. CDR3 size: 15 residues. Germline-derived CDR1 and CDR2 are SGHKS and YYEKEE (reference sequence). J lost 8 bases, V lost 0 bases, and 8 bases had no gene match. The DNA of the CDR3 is TGTGCCAGCAGCTTGGATTCCGGGACAGGGATGGGCTACACCTTC. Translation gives CASSLDSGTGMGYTF.

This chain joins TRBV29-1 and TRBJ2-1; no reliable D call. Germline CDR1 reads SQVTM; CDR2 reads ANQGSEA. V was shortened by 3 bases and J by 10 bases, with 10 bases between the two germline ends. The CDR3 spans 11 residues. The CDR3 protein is CSVEYLSEQFF. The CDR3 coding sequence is TGCAGCGTTGAGTATCTAAGCGAGCAGTTCTTC.

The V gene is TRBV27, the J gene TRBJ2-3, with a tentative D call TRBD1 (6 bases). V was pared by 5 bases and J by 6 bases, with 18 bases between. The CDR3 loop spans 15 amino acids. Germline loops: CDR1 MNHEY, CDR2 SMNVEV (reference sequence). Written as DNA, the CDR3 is TGTGCCAGCAGTCCCTATAGCCTTCAGGGGGATACGCAGTATTTT. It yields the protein CASSPYSLQGDTQYF.

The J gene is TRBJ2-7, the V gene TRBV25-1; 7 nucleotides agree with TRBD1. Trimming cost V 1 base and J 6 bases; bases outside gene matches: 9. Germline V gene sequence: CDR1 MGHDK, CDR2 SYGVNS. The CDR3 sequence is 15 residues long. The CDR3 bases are TGTGCCAGCAGTGAATGGAGACAGGGCGCTCTCGAGCAGTACTTC. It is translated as CASSEWRQGALEQYF.

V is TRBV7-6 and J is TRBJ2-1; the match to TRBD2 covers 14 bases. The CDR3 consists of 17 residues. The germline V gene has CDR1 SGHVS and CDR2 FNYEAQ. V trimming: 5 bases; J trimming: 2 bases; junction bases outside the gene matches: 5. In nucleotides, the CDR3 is TGTGCCAGCAGCCCCTCGGGACTAGCGGGGGCCTACAATGAGCAGTTCTTC. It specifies CASSPSGLAGAYNEQFF.

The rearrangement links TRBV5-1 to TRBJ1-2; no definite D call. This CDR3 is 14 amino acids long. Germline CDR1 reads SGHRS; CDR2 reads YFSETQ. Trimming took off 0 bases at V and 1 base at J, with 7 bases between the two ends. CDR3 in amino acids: CASSLDSRNYGYTF. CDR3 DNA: TGCGCCAGCAGCTTGGACAGCCGTAACTATGGCTACACCTTC. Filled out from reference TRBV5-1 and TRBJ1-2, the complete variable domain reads KAGVTQTPRYLIKTRGQQVTLSCSPISGHRSVSWYQQTPGQGLQFLFEYFSETQRNKGNFPGRFSGRQFSNSRSEMNVSTLELGDSALYLCASSLDSRNYGYTFGSGTRLTVV.

Here the CDR3 reads CASSVTGGSNTEAFF. The CDR3 DNA sequence: TGCGCCAGCAGCGTAACAGGGGGCTCGAACACTGAAGCTTTCTTT. The V call is TRBV5-1, the J call TRBJ1-1; 9 bases map to TRBD1. Trimming took 4 bases from V and 1 from J; bases not matched to a gene: 5. Germline CDR1 and CDR2: SGHRS and YFSETQ. The CDR3 is 15 residues long.

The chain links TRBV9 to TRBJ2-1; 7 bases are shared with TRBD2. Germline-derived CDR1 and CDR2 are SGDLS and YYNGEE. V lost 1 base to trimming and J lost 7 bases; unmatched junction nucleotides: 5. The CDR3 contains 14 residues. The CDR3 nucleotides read TGTGCCAGCAGCGTATTGATTAGCGGGAATGAGCAGTTCTTC. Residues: CASSVLISGNEQFF.

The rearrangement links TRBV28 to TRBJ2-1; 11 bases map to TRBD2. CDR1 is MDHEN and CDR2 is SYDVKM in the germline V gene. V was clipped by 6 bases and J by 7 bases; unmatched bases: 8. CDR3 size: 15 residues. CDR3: CASRSTSGRLNEQFF. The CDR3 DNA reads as TGTGCCAGCAGGTCAACTAGCGGGAGACTTAATGAGCAGTTCTTC.

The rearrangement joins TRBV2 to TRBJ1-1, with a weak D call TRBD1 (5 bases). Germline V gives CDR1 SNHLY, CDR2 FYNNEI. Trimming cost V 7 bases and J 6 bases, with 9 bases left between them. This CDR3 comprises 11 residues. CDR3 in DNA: TGTGCCAGCATCACAGGTGCTGAAGCTTTCTTT. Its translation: CASITGAEAFF.

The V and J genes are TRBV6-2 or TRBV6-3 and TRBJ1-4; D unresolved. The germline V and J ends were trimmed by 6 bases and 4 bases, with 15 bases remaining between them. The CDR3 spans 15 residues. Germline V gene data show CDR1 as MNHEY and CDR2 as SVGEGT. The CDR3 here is CASSHAGSHNEKLFF. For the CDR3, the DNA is TGTGCCAGCAGCCACGCCGGGAGCCATAATGAAAAACTGTTTTTT.

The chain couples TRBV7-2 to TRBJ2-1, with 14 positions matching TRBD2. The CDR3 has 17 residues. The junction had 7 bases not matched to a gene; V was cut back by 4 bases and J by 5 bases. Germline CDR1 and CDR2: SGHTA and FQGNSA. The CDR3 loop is CASSYGLAGGRNNEQFF. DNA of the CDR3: TGTGCCAGCAGCTACGGACTAGCGGGAGGTAGGAACAATGAGCAGTTCTTC.

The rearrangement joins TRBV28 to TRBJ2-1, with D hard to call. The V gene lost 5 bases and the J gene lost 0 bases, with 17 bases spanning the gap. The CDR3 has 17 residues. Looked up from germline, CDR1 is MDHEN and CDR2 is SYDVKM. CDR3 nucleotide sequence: TGTGCCAGCAGTGGTGTACTCCACCTGAGCTCCTACAATGAGCAGTTCTTC. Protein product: CASSGVLHLSSYNEQFF.

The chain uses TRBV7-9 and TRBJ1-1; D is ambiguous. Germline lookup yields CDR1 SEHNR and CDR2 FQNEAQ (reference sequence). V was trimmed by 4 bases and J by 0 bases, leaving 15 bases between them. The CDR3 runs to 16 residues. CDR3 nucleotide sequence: TGTGCCAGCAGCTCTCCCGGACTCCGAATGAACACTGAAGCTTTCTTT. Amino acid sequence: CASSSPGLRMNTEAFF. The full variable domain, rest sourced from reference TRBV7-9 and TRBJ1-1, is DTGVSQNPRHKITKRGQNVTFRCDPISEHNRLYWYRQTLGQGPEFLTYFQNEAQLEKSRLLSDRFSAERPKGSFSTLEIQRTEQGDSAMYLCASSSPGLRMNTEAFFGQGTRLTVV.

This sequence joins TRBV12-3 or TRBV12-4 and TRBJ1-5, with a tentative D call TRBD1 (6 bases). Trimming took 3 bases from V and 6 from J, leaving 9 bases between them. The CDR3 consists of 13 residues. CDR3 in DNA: TGTGCCAGCAGTTTGGGGGGGCCTCAGCCCCAGCATTTT. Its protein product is CASSLGGPQPQHF.

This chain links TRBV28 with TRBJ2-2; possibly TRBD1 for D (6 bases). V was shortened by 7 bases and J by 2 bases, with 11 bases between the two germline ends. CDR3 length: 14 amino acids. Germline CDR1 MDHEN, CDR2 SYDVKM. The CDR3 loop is CASTGRGNTGELFF. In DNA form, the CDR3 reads TGTGCCAGCACGGGCAGGGGCAACACCGGGGAGCTGTTTTTT.

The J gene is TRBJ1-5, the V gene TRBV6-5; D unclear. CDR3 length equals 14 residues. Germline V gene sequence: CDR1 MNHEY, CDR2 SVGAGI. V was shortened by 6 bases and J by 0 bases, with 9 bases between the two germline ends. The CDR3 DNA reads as TGTGCCAGCAGCGCCGGGATTAGCAATCAGCCCCAGCATTTT. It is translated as CASSAGISNQPQHF.

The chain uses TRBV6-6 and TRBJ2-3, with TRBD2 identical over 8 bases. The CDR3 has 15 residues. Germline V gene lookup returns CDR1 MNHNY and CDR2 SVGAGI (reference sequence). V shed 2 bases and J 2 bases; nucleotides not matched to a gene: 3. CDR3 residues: CASSYRSGVTDTQYF. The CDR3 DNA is TGTGCCAGCAGTTACCGTAGCGGGGTCACAGATACGCAGTATTTT.

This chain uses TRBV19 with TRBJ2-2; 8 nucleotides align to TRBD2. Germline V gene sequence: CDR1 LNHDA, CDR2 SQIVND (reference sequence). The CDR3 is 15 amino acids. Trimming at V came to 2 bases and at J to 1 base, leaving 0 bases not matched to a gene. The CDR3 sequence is CASSITSGNTGELFF. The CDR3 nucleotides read TGTGCCAGTAGTATAACTAGCGGGAACACCGGGGAGCTGTTTTTT.

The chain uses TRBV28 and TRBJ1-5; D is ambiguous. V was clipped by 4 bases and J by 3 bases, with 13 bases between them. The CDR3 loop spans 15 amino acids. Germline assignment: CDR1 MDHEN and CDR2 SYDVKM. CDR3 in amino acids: CASSSQLDFNQPQHF. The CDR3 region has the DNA TGTGCCAGCAGTTCTCAGTTGGACTTCAATCAGCCCCAGCATTTT.

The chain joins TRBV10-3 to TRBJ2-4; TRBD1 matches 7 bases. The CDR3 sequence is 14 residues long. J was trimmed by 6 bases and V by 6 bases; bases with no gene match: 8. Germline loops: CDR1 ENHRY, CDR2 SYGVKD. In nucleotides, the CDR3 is TGTGCCATCAGGCAGGCAGGGGACAGAAACATTCAGTACTTC. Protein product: CAIRQAGDRNIQYF.

CDR3 nucleotide sequence: TGTGCCAGCAGCACGACAGGGGTTGGCACTGAAGCTTTCTTT. Protein: CASSTTGVGTEAFF. V gene TRBV7-9 combines with J gene TRBJ1-1; 8 bases match TRBD1. This CDR3 region has 14 residues. Looked up from germline, CDR1 is SEHNR and CDR2 is FQNEAQ (reference sequence). Trimming took 5 bases from V and 4 from J; bases not matched to a gene: 6.

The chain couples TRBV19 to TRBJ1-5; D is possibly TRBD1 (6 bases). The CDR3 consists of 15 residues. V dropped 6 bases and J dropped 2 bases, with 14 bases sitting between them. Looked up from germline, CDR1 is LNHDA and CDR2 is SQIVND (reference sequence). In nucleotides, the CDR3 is TGTGCCAGTAGAACCGGGACAAGGGGCAATCAGCCCCAGCATTTT. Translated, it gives CASRTGTRGNQPQHF.

This CDR3 is CASSGRQGPDTQYF. CDR3 coding DNA: TGCGCCAGCAGCGGAAGACAGGGTCCAGATACGCAGTATTTT. This sequence joins TRBV5-1 and TRBJ2-3; TRBD1 matches at 7 bases. V trimming: 4 bases; J trimming: 4 bases; junction bases outside the gene matches: 6. The CDR3 runs to 14 residues. Per the germline V gene, CDR1 is SGHRS and CDR2 is YFSETQ.

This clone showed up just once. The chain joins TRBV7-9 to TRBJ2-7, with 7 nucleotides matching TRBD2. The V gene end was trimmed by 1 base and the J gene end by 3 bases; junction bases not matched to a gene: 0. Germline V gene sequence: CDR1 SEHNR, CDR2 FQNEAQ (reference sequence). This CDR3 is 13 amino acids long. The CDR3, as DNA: TGTGCCAGCAGCTTAGTAGCGGGCTACGAGCAGTACTTC. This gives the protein CASSLVAGYEQYF.

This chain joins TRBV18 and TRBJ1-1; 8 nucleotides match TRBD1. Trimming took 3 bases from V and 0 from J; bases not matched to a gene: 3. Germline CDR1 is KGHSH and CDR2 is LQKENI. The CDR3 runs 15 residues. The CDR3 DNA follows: TGTGCCAGCTCACCCTCGACAGGGGTGAACACTGAAGCTTTCTTT. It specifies CASSPSTGVNTEAFF. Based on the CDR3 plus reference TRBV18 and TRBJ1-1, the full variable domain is NAGVMQNPRHLVRRRGQEARLRCSPMKGHSHVYWYRQLPEEGLKFMVYLQKENIIDESGMPKERFSAEFPKEGPSILRIQQVVRGDSAAYFCASSPSTGVNTEAFFGQGTRLTVV.

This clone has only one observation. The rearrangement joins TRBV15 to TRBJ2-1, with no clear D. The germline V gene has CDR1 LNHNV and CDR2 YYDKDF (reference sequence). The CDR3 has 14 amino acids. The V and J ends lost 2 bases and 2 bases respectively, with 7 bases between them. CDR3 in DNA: TGTGCCACCAGCAGAACCTGGCCCTACAATGAGCAGTTCTTC. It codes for CATSRTWPYNEQFF.

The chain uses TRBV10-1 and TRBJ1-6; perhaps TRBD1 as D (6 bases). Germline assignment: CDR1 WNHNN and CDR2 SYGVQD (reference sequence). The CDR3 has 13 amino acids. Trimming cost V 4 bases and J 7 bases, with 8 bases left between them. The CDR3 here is CASSGTANSPLHF. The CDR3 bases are TGCGCCAGCAGTGGGACAGCGAATTCACCCCTCCACTTT.

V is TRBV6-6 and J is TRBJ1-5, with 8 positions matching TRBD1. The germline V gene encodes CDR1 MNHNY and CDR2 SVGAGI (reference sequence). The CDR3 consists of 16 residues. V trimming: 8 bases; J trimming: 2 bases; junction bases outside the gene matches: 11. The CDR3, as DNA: TGTGCCAGCCTCGACAGGGGAGGGGGGCGCAATCAGCCCCAGCATTTT. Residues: CASLDRGGGRNQPQHF.

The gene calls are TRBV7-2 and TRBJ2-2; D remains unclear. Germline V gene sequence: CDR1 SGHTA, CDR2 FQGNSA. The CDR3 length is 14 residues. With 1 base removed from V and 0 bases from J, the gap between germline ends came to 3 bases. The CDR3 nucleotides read TGTGCCAGCAGCTTAGACTCGAACACCGGGGAGCTGTTTTTT. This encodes CASSLDSNTGELFF.

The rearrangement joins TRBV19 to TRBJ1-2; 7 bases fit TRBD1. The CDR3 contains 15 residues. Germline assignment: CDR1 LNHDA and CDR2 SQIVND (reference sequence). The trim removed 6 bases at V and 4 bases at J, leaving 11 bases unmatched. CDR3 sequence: CASRRPGQLIYGYTF. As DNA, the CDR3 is TGTGCCAGTAGGCGACCGGGACAGCTAATCTATGGCTACACCTTC.

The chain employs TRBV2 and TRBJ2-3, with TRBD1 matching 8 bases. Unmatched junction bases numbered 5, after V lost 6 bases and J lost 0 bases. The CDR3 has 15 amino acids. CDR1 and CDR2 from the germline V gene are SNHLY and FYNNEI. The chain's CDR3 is CASRRQGISTDTQYF. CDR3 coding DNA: TGTGCCAGCAGGAGACAGGGGATCAGCACAGATACGCAGTATTTT.